This T cell receptor (beta chain) derives from a study of cytomegalovirus exposure and HLA in healthy donors. Study-wide results and caveats: Approximately 17,000 TCR beta sequences were associated with HLA alleles at 0.05 false discovery rate in a later analysis. Certain indistinguishable V segments, among them TRBV6-2 and TRBV6-3, were excluded.

V lost 2 bases and J 7 bases, leaving 12 bases between the germline ends. Germline assignment: CDR1 SGHTA and CDR2 FQGNSA. The CDR3 runs to 14 residues. About this clone itself: Its antigen is not known.

The PCR was carried out with 60 Vbeta primers and 13 Jbeta primers. TCRdb keeps only in-frame clones here, not all; method: immunoSEQ multiplex PCR. The profile shows hundreds of thousands of clones, 83% of them singletons. The chain recombines TRBV7-2 with TRBJ1-5; D is undetermined. The sample was PBMCs. This receptor was obtained from a girl aged 10-17 years in good health and CMV-seronegative. CDR3 residues: CASSLRAGEQPQHF. DNA for the CDR3: TGTGCCAGCAGCTTAAGAGCAGGCGAGCAGCCCCAGCATTTT. The whole variable domain, remainder taken from reference TRBV7-2 and TRBJ1-5, is GAGVSQSPSNKVTEKGKDVELRCDPISGHTALYWYRQSLGQGLEFLIYFQGNSAPDKSGLPSDRFSAERTGGSVSTLTIQRTQQEDSAVYLCASSLRAGEQPQHFGDGTRLSIL.